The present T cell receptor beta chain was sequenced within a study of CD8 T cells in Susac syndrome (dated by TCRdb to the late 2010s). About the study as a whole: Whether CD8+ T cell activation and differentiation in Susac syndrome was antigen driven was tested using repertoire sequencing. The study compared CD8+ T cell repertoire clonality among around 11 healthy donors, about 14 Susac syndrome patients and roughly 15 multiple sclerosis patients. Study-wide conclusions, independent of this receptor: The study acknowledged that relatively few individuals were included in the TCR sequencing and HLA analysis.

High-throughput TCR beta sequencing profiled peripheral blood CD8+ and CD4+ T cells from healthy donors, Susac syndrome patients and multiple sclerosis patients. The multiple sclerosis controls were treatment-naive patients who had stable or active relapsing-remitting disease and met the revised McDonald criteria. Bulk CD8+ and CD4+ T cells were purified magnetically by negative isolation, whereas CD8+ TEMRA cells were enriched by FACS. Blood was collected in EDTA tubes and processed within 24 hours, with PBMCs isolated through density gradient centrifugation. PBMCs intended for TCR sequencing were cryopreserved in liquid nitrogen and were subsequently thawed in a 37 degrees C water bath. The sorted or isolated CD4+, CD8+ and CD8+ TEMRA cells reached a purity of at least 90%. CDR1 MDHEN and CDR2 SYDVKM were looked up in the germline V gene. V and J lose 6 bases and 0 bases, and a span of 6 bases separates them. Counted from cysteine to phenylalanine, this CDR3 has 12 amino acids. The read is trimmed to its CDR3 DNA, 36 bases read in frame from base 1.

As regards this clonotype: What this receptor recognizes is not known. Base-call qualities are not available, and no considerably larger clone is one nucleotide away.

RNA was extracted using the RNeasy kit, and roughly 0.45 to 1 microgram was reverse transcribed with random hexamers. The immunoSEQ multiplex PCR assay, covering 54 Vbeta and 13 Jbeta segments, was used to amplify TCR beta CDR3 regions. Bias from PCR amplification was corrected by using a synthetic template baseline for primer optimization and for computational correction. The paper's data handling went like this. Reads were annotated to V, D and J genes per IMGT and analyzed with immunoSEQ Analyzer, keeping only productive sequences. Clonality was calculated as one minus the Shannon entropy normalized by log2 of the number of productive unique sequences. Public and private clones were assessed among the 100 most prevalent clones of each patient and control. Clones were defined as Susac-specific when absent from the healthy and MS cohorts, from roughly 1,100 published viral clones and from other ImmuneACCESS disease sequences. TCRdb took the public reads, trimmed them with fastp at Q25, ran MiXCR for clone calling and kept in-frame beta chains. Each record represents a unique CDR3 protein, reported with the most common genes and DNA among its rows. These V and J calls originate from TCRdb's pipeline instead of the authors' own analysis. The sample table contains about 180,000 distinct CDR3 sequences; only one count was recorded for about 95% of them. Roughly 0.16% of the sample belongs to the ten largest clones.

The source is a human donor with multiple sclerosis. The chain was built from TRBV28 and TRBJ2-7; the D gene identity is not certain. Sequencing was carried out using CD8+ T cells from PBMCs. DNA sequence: TGTGCCAGCAGGGCGGTCTCCTACGAGCAGTACTTC. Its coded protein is CASRAVSYEQYF.